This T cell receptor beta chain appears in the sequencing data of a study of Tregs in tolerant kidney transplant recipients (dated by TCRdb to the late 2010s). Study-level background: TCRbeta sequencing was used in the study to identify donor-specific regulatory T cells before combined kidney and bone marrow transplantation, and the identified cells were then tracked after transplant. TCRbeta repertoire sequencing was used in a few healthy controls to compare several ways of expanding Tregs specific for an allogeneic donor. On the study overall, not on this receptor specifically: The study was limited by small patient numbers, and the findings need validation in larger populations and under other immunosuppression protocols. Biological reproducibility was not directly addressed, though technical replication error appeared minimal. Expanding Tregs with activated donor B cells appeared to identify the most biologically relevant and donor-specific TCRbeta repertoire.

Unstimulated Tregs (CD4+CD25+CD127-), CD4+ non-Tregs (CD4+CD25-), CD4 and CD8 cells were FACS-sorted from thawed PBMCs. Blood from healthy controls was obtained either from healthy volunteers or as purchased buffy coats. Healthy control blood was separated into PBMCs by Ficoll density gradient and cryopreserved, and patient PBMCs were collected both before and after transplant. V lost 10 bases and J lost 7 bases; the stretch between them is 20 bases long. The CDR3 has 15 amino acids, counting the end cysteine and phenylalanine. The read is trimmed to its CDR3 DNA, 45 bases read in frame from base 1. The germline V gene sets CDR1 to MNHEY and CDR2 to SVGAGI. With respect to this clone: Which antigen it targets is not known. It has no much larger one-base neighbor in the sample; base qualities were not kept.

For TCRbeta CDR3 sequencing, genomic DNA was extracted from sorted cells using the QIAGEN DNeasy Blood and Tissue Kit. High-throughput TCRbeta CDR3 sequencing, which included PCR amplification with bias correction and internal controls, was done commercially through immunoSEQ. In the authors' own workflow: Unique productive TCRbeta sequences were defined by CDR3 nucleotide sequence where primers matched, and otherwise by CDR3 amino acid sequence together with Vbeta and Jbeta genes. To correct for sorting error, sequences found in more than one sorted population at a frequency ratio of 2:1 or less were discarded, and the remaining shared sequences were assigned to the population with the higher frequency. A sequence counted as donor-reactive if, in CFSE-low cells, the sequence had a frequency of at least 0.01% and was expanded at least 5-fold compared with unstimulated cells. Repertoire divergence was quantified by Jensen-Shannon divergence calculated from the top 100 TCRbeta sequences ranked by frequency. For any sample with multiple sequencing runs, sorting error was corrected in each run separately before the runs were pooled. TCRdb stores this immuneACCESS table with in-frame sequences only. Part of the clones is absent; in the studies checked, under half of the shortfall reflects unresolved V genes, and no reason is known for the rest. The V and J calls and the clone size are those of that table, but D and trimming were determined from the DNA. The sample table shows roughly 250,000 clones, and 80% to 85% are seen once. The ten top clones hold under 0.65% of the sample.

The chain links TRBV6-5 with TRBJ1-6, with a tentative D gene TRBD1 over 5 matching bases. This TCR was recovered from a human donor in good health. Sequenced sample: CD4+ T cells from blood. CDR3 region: CATGTISKENSPLHF. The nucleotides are TGTGCCACAGGGACGATCAGTAAAGAGAATTCACCCCTCCACTTT.